The clone carrying this T cell receptor (beta chain) was detected ten times or more. What it recognizes is unknown. This entry comes from a study of T cell responses to AZD1222 COVID-19 vaccine. Study-wide findings and caveats: Spike regions recognized by vaccine-associated CD4 TCRs spanned the protein, led by 160-218 and 743-854. White British ancestry dominated among donors, who included more females, and clonal diversity was possibly underestimated. Recipients of AZD1222 seropositive at baseline numbered only 5 or 6.

Produced via immunoSEQ multiplex PCR; TCRdb's table is partial and in-frame only. The sample lists 180,000 or so clones, 88% seen once, with 25% to 30% in the top ten. Pooling covered second doses at about 4 or about 12 weeks. The CDR3 contains 16 residues. The trim removed 3 bases at V and 0 bases at J, leaving 6 bases unmatched. The germline gives CDR1 SGHNT, CDR2 YYREEE (reference sequence). V usage is TRBV5-4 and J usage is TRBJ2-4; TRBD1 agrees at 7 bases. The TCR was taken from an adult who received the AZD1222 COVID-19 vaccine. Sequenced here: peripheral blood, sampled 28 days after the second AZD1222 dose. The CDR3 sequence: CASSSPGQLAKNIQYF. CDR3 DNA sequence: TGTGCCAGCAGCTCGCCGGGACAGTTAGCCAAAAACATTCAGTACTTC.